This TCR beta chain was captured by sequencing in a study of cytomegalovirus exposure and HLA in healthy donors. The PCR employed 60 Vbeta primers together with 13 Jbeta primers. Sequencing used immunoSEQ multiplex PCR; TCRdb keeps in-frame clones, though not all of them. Here the sample spans approximately 150,000 clones, 80% to 90% being singletons. CDR3 length: 13 amino acids. The V gene's germline CDR1 is MRHNA and CDR2 SNTAGT. V lost 2 bases, J lost 6 bases, and 11 bases lay in between. The material sequenced was PBMCs. The chain employs TRBV6-4 and TRBJ2-7, with D hard to call. This receptor was obtained from a woman aged 25 to 45 in good health and CMV-seropositive. The CDR3: CASSDGRLLEQYF. DNA of the CDR3: TGTGCCAGCAGTGACGGCAGGCTACTCGAGCAGTACTTC.